The 30 T cell receptor beta chains listed next were all sequenced from one sample in a study of human T cells and chemical hapten exposure. The time point is: patch test 1, 2 weeks after DPC sensitization. Described treatment: therapeutic diphenylcyclopropenone sensitization with weekly scalp DPC. TCRdb passed the RACE reads through MiXCR, listing each CDR3 protein once. Of around 340,000 distinct CDR3 sequences in the sample, approximately 6.3% are singletons; the top ten hold approximately 8.9%. Specimen: whole blood, collected in connection with sensitization to the hapten diphenylcyclopropenone (DPC). All receptors come from a woman under 30 with alopecia areata. Some clones in this sample may be carry-over from other donors' samples.

This clonotype was observed a few times. The chain carries TRBV27 and TRBJ1-2; 7 bases align to TRBD1. V lost 7 bases and J lost 2; bases outside the gene matches: 10. The CDR3 length is 15 residues. CDR1 MNHEY and CDR2 SMNVEV come from the germline V gene (reference sequence). The DNA for the CDR3 is TGTGCCAGCAAGTACAGGGGAAGATTAAACTATGGCTACACCTTC. Encoded protein: CASKYRGRLNYGYTF.

The chain uses TRBV5-1 and TRBJ1-2, with D possibly TRBD1 on 5 matching bases. The ends were cut back, 0 bases at V and 0 bases at J, with 9 bases in the middle. The CDR3 extends over 15 amino acids. Germline assignment: CDR1 SGHRS and CDR2 YFSETQ. CDR3 sequence: CASSLGDGTNYGYTF. The CDR3 DNA is TGCGCCAGCAGCTTGGGGGACGGAACTAACTATGGCTACACCTTC.

This clonotype appeared many times. The chain recombines TRBV5-1 with TRBJ2-1, with TRBD2 matching 13 bases. Trimming cost V 4 bases and J 9 bases; bases outside gene matches: 7. The CDR3 length is 15 residues. Germline V gene data show CDR1 as SGHRS and CDR2 as YFSETQ. For the CDR3, the DNA is TGCGCCAGCAGCCACACTAGCGGGGGGGCCCGTGAGCAGTTCTTC. Amino acid sequence: CASSHTSGGAREQFF.

The table lists this clonotype with a few counts. The genes are TRBV4-2 and TRBJ1-1; no definite D call. From germline, CDR1 is LGHNA and CDR2 YNFKEQ. The CDR3 totals 13 residues. Trimming took off 1 base at V and 4 bases at J, with 7 bases between the two ends. Written as DNA, the CDR3 is TGTGCCAGCAGCCAAGCGGATAGCACTGAAGCTTTCTTT. Encoded protein: CASSQADSTEAFF.

J is TRBJ1-1 and V is TRBV27; 7 bases are shared with TRBD1. V trimming: 10 bases; J trimming: 5 bases; junction bases outside the gene matches: 13. The germline V gene has CDR1 MNHEY and CDR2 SMNVEV (reference sequence). The CDR3 is 14 residues long. CDR3: CATAVQGYGTEAFF. CDR3 DNA sequence: TGTGCCACCGCGGTACAGGGGTATGGGACTGAAGCTTTCTTT.

This clonotype was found a few times. CDR3 DNA: TGTGCCAGCAGTAAAGAGTCGGGACAGGTGCCTTACGAGCAGTACTTC. Residues: CASSKESGQVPYEQYF. The rearrangement links TRBV6-5 to TRBJ2-7; 8 bases are shared with TRBD1. Germline CDR1 reads MNHEY; CDR2 reads SVGAGI. V shed 5 bases and J 4 bases; nucleotides not matched to a gene: 13. The CDR3 spans 16 residues.

This clonotype has ten or more counts. V and J are TRBV29-1 and TRBJ1-1, with unresolved D. The CDR3 runs to 13 residues. The ends were cut back, 4 bases at V and 0 bases at J, with 9 bases in the middle. Germline values: CDR1 SQVTM, CDR2 ANQGSEA. CDR3: CSVVVQMNTEAFF. The DNA for the CDR3 is TGCAGCGTTGTAGTGCAGATGAACACTGAAGCTTTCTTT.

Notes on this clonotype: This clone may be a read error of a much larger clone one base away. This chain uses TRBV5-5 with TRBJ1-6; D is uncertain. Germline V CDR1 and CDR2: SGHKS, YYEKEE (reference sequence). The CDR3 has 14 amino acids. CDR3 nucleotides: TGTGCCAGCAGCTTGGACTTCCTCTCGACACCCCACCACTTT. Amino acid sequence: CASSLDFLSTPHHF.

This clonotype was seen a few times. The chain combines TRBV7-2 with TRBJ2-3, with TRBD2 matching 11 bases. Trimming removed 3 bases from V and 4 bases from J; junction bases left unmatched: 6. CDR1 and CDR2 from the germline V gene are SGHTA and FQGNSA. The CDR3 has 16 residues. The CDR3 sequence is CASSFSGGAPPDTQYF. The DNA for the CDR3 is TGTGCCAGCAGCTTTAGCGGGGGGGCCCCCCCAGATACGCAGTATTTT.

The chain has TRBV4-3 and TRBJ2-2, with TRBD1 matching 7 bases. Germline V gives CDR1 LGHNA, CDR2 YSLEER. V shed 0 bases and J 3 bases; nucleotides not matched to a gene: 13. This CDR3 contains 19 residues. The CDR3 loop reads CASSQDSPPVQGDTGELFF. CDR3 in DNA: TGCGCCAGCAGCCAAGATAGCCCTCCCGTCCAGGGGGACACCGGGGAGCTGTTTTTT.

This clonotype was seen a handful of times. The CDR3 bases are TGCAGTGCCAAACAGGAAAGCACAGATACGCAGTATTTT. This encodes CSAKQESTDTQYF. The chain employs TRBV20-1 and TRBJ2-3; D is perhaps TRBD1 (5 bases). The CDR3 has 13 residues. The V gene lost 6 bases and the J gene lost 0 bases, with 10 bases spanning the gap. Germline-derived CDR1 and CDR2 are DFQATT and SNEGSKA (reference sequence).

This clonotype has ten or more counts. The J gene is TRBJ2-7, the V gene TRBV6-1; D perhaps matches TRBD2 (5 bases). This CDR3 comprises 14 residues. Per the germline V gene, CDR1 is MNHNS and CDR2 is SASEGT. V gave up 2 bases and J gave up 5 bases, with 13 bases separating them. The CDR3 sequence: CASSETRGVHEQYF. The CDR3 DNA follows: TGTGCCAGCAGTGAAACCCGGGGTGTCCACGAGCAGTACTTC.

The rearrangement links TRBV20-1 to TRBJ1-1; D is unclear. CDR1 is DFQATT and CDR2 is SNEGSKA in the germline V gene (reference sequence). V was trimmed by 3 bases and J by 4 bases, leaving 12 bases between them. The CDR3 length is 13 residues. The CDR3 sequence: CSASNAGVTEAFF. CDR3 sequence (DNA): TGCAGTGCTAGTAACGCAGGTGTCACTGAAGCTTTCTTT.

This clonotype was seen a few times. This chain connects TRBV12-3 or TRBV12-4 to TRBJ2-1; D is undetermined. The CDR3 extends over 12 amino acids. Deletions cut 5 bases from V and 9 bases from J, with 11 bases between. CDR3 nucleotide sequence: TGTGCCAGCAGTACCCTAGGCCGTGAGCAGTTCTTC. Translating it yields CASSTLGREQFF.

This clonotype occurred a few times. The gene calls are TRBV6-5 and TRBJ1-1; TRBD1 is a possible D gene (5 bases). CDR1 and CDR2 from the germline V gene are MNHEY and SVGAGI. This CDR3 has 15 residues. Trimming removed 0 bases from V and 4 bases from J, with 12 bases in between. The CDR3 DNA is TGTGCCAGCAGTTACTCGAGTCCCGGGGGCACTGAAGCTTTCTTT. It specifies CASSYSSPGGTEAFF.

This clonotype occurred many times. One end of the junction varies from germline; a read error may be responsible. This sequence joins TRBV4-3 and TRBJ2-5; no clear D. The length of the CDR3 is 13 residues. Germline V CDR1 and CDR2: LGHNA, YSLEER. Here the CDR3 DNA reads TGCGCCAGCAGCCAATCTTTCCAAGGGACCCAGTACTTC. Encoded protein: CASSQSFQGTQYF.

The chain employs TRBV6-5 and TRBJ2-1; 9 bases match TRBD2. Unmatched junction bases numbered 4, after V lost 2 bases and J lost 8 bases. The CDR3 sequence is 14 residues long. Per germline, CDR1 MNHEY and CDR2 SVGAGI. In DNA, the CDR3 is TGTGCCAGCAGTTACATGCGGGGGGGCGATGAGCAGTTCTTC. Its protein product is CASSYMRGGDEQFF.

This clonotype showed up just a few times. V usage is TRBV4-1 and J usage is TRBJ1-6; unclear D gene. The length of the CDR3 is 18 residues. Germline loops: CDR1 MGHRA, CDR2 YSYEKL. Trimming cost V 1 base and J 4 bases, with 17 bases left between them. CDR3 region: CASSQVGRQPVYNSPLHF. The CDR3 region has the DNA TGCGCCAGCAGCCAAGTAGGAAGGCAGCCCGTATATAATTCACCCCTCCACTTT.

In its sample, this clonotype was seen many times. The V call is TRBV5-1, the J call TRBJ2-1; D possibly uses TRBD1 or TRBD2 (5 bases each). This CDR3 is built from 15 residues. Germline V CDR1 and CDR2: SGHRS, YFSETQ. Trimming cost V 3 bases and J 8 bases, with 18 bases left between them. CDR3 nucleotide sequence: TGCGCCAGCAGCTCTACATGGGACCGAGGGTATGAGCAGTTCTTC. Translated: CASSSTWDRGYEQFF.

The chain has TRBV7-2 and TRBJ2-5; 11 bases are a match to TRBD2. This CDR3 has 16 amino acids. The trim removed 1 base at V and 2 bases at J, leaving 3 bases unmatched. Germline V lookup: CDR1 SGHTA, CDR2 FQGNSA. The CDR3 loop reads CASSLVSGGVQETQYF. The CDR3 bases are TGTGCCAGCAGCTTAGTTAGCGGGGGGGTTCAAGAGACCCAGTACTTC.

This clonotype came up once. Here the CDR3 DNA reads TGTGCCAGCAGTGAATTTTCCGGGGGCGCAACTAACTATGGCTACACCTTC. This encodes CASSEFSGGATNYGYTF. The chain links TRBV25-1 to TRBJ1-2; D perhaps matches TRBD1 (6 bases). V was shortened by 1 base and J by 0 bases, with 15 bases between the two germline ends. The CDR3 sequence is 17 residues long. The germline gives CDR1 MGHDK, CDR2 SYGVNS.

This clonotype was observed a few times. This chain connects TRBV5-1 to TRBJ2-3; D is unclear. Trimming shortened V by 2 bases and J by 0 bases, and 7 bases separated the two germline ends. Looked up from germline, CDR1 is SGHRS and CDR2 is YFSETQ. This CDR3 is built from 14 residues. The CDR3 coding sequence is TGCGCCAGCAGCTTCCATGACAGCACAGATACGCAGTATTTT. Translated: CASSFHDSTDTQYF.

This clonotype was picked up many times. This chain connects TRBV7-9 to TRBJ1-5; no clear D. This CDR3 has 14 residues. Trimming removed 5 bases from V and 0 bases from J, with 8 bases in between. Germline V gene lookup returns CDR1 SEHNR and CDR2 FQNEAQ (reference sequence). CDR3 DNA sequence: TGTGCCAGCAGCCCACCGGATAGCAATCAGCCCCAGCATTTT. It encodes CASSPPDSNQPQHF.

Notes on this clonotype: A much more abundant neighbour one base away suggests this may be a read error. J is TRBJ2-1 and V is TRBV24-1, with no clear D. The V end was cut by 9 bases, the J end by 7 bases, with 12 bases between. Germline loops: CDR1 KGHDR, CDR2 SFDVKD. The CDR3 covers 12 residues. CDR3 amino acids: CATGVTDNEQFF. The CDR3 DNA reads TGTGCCACCGGGGTTACAGATAATGAGCAGTTCTTC.

V usage is TRBV12-3 or TRBV12-4 and J usage is TRBJ2-2, with D perhaps matching TRBD1 (5 bases). CDR3 length equals 15 residues. V was shortened by 1 base and J by 5 bases, with 11 bases between the two germline ends. This chain's CDR3 is CASSLGQGRTGELFF. CDR3 sequence (DNA): TGTGCCAGCAGTTTAGGGCAGGGTAGAACCGGGGAGCTGTTTTTT.

This clonotype was detected only a few times. This chain's CDR3 is CASSLPLGGGTDTQYF. The CDR3 nucleotides read TGTGCCAGCAGTCTACCCCTCGGGGGGGGCACAGATACGCAGTATTTT. J is TRBJ2-3 and V is TRBV12-3 or TRBV12-4; 8 bases are shared with TRBD2. Unmatched junction bases numbered 8, after V lost 5 bases and J lost 1 base. This CDR3 comprises 16 residues.

This clonotype was recorded a few times. The V gene is TRBV6-6, the J gene TRBJ1-1; tentatively, D is TRBD1 (6 bases). The V end was cut by 8 bases, the J end by 5 bases, with 9 bases between. CDR1 and CDR2 from the germline V gene are MNHNY and SVGAGI (reference sequence). The CDR3 is made up of 11 amino acids. CDR3 nucleotide sequence: TGTGCCAGCCTTACAGGGACTGAAGCTTTCTTT. Protein sequence: CASLTGTEAFF.

The rearrangement joins TRBV12-3 or TRBV12-4 to TRBJ2-3; 11 bases fit TRBD2. This CDR3 comprises 15 residues. V lost 9 bases and J lost 5; bases outside the gene matches: 10. The CDR3 DNA follows: TGTGCCAGTTTGATTAGCGGGGGGGTTAAAGATACGCAGTATTTT. Protein sequence: CASLISGGVKDTQYF.

This clonotype was found many times. The chain links TRBV7-9 to TRBJ1-6; 11 bases map to TRBD1. The length of the CDR3 is 19 residues. V trimming: 1 base; J trimming: 2 bases; junction bases outside the gene matches: 7. Germline loops: CDR1 SEHNR, CDR2 FQNEAQ (reference sequence). The CDR3 coding sequence is TGTGCCAGCAGCTTAGTCCCGGACAGGGGGCTGACCTATAATTCACCCCTCCACTTT. The encoded protein is CASSLVPDRGLTYNSPLHF.

This clonotype was counted between two and nine times. V usage is TRBV9 and J usage is TRBJ2-3, with 9 bases matching TRBD1. V lost 4 bases, J lost 0 bases, and 6 bases stayed unmatched. This CDR3 has 16 amino acids. CDR1 is SGDLS, CDR2 YYNGEE, per germline. For the CDR3, the DNA is TGTGCCAGCAGCCTCTACAGGGGGCTAAGCACAGATACGCAGTATTTT. This encodes CASSLYRGLSTDTQYF. The full variable domain, rest sourced from reference TRBV9 and TRBJ2-3, is DSGVTQTPKHLITATGQRVTLRCSPRSGDLSVYWYQQSLDQGLQFLIQYYNGEERAKGNILERFSAQQFPDLHSELNLSSLELGDSALYFCASSLYRGLSTDTQYFGPGTRLTVL.